Shown below are 20 T cell receptor beta chains from a single sample sequenced in a study of blood T cell repertoires in COVID-19. Some clones are missing from TCRdb's copy, which holds only in-frame ones; the method was immunoSEQ multiplex PCR. Of about 59,000 clones listed, about 70% are singletons. Sequenced material: peripheral blood. The source is a woman aged 65 to 85 with acute or convalescent COVID-19.

This clone was seen once. The rearrangement joins TRBV19 to TRBJ1-1; TRBD1 might be the D (5 bases). Germline assignment: CDR1 LNHDA and CDR2 SQIVND (reference sequence). CDR3 size: 14 residues. Trimming pared 3 bases from V and 2 bases from J, leaving 10 bases between. The CDR3 DNA reads as TGTGCCAGTAGTATCAAAAGGGGTAACACTGAAGCTTTCTTT. Its translation is CASSIKRGNTEAFF.

The chain links TRBV27 to TRBJ1-2, with 7 positions matching TRBD1. Germline V gene lookup returns CDR1 MNHEY and CDR2 SMNVEV (reference sequence). The CDR3 covers 17 residues. The trim removed 5 bases at V and 4 bases at J, leaving 16 bases unmatched. The CDR3 region is CASSTLPRQGGGYGYTF. The CDR3 DNA follows: TGTGCCAGCAGTACCCTGCCTCGACAGGGCGGTGGCTATGGCTACACCTTC.

This chain links TRBV24-1 with TRBJ2-2; TRBD2 might be the D (6 bases). Trimming pared 7 bases from V and 2 bases from J, leaving 10 bases between. The germline V gene encodes CDR1 KGHDR and CDR2 SFDVKD. The CDR3 has 14 amino acids. In nucleotides, the CDR3 is TGTGCCACCAGCGGGGGTTACAACACCGGGGAGCTGTTTTTT. Translating gives CATSGGYNTGELFF.

The CDR3 DNA is TGCGCCAGCAGTCAACAGGGTTTAGGGGATACTGGTGAGCAGTACTTC. Amino acids: CASSQQGLGDTGEQYF. The chain carries TRBV5-1 and TRBJ2-7; perhaps TRBD1 as D (6 bases). CDR1 and CDR2 from the germline V gene are SGHRS and YFSETQ. Between the trimmed V and J ends, which lost 5 bases and 7 bases, there was a span of 25 bases. The CDR3 totals 16 residues.

Here the CDR3 reads CASSFRQLREAFF. DNA of the CDR3: TGTGCCAGCAGCTTCCGACAGCTCCGGGAAGCTTTCTTT. V usage is TRBV11-2 and J usage is TRBJ1-1; a possible D gene is TRBD1 (5 bases). Germline V CDR1 and CDR2: SGHAT, FQNNGV. Trimming cost V 3 bases and J 8 bases, with 13 bases left between them. The CDR3 is made up of 13 amino acids.

This chain links TRBV5-6 with TRBJ2-4; the D is unclear. Per the germline V gene, CDR1 is SGHDT and CDR2 is YYEEEE. The CDR3 loop spans 15 amino acids. Trimming stripped 4 bases from V and 1 base from J, with 12 bases between. The CDR3: CASSRLGQAKNIQYF. CDR3 in DNA: TGTGCCAGCAGCCGACTCGGCCAGGCCAAAAACATTCAGTACTTC.

The chain couples TRBV19 to TRBJ2-7; perhaps TRBD2 as D (6 bases). Trimming took off 3 bases at V and 6 bases at J, with 15 bases between the two ends. Germline assignment: CDR1 LNHDA and CDR2 SQIVND (reference sequence). This CDR3 has 14 residues. DNA for the CDR3: TGTGCCAGTAGTATTGCCGGAGGGTCGTCCGAGCAGTACGTC. Translation gives CASSIAGGSSEQYV.

V gene TRBV11-3 combines with J gene TRBJ2-3, with 11 bases lining up with TRBD2. The CDR3 has 15 residues. The V segment lost 6 bases and the J segment 9 bases; nucleotides outside the gene matches: 11. The V gene's germline CDR1 is SGHNT and CDR2 YENEEA. The CDR3 nucleotides are TGTGCCAGCAGTAAAAGTAGCGGGGGGGCCCAGACGCAGTATTTT. It translates to CASSKSSGGAQTQYF.

The CDR3 spells CASSAPRGGSTDTQYF. For the CDR3, the DNA is TGTGCCAGCAGCGCACCTCGGGGGGGGAGCACAGATACGCAGTATTTT. The genes are TRBV5-6 and TRBJ2-3, with 8 bases identical to TRBD2. The CDR3 totals 16 residues. The germline CDR1 and CDR2 sequences are SGHDT and YYEEEE. The ends lost 4 bases at V and 0 bases at J; junction bases unmatched: 7.

This chain connects TRBV4-1 to TRBJ2-7, with 7 bases identical to TRBD2. This CDR3 has 15 residues. V trimming: 4 bases; J trimming: 2 bases; junction bases outside the gene matches: 8. Germline loops: CDR1 MGHRA, CDR2 YSYEKL. The CDR3 region is CASSLIAGDPYEQYV. Here the CDR3 DNA reads TGCGCCAGCAGCCTCATCGCGGGGGACCCCTACGAGCAGTACGTC.

The chain is built from TRBV18 and TRBJ2-1; 8 bases are a match to TRBD2. J was trimmed by 6 bases and V by 1 base; bases with no gene match: 5. CDR3 length: 15 amino acids. The germline V gene encodes CDR1 KGHSH and CDR2 LQKENI. In nucleotides, the CDR3 is TGTGCCAGCTCACCACTAACGGGGGGGGGCAATGAGCAGTTCTTC. Encoded protein: CASSPLTGGGNEQFF.

The rearrangement links TRBV2 to TRBJ2-2; TRBD2 might be the D (6 bases). The CDR3 spans 14 residues. Germline CDR1 and CDR2: SNHLY and FYNNEI. The V end lost 7 bases, the J end lost 4 bases, and 13 bases lay between the germline ends. The CDR3 DNA follows: TGTGCCAGCATGGGGGGTCCACGCACCGGGGAGCTGTTTTTT. This sequence encodes CASMGGPRTGELFF.

The chain links TRBV12-5 to TRBJ1-1, with TRBD1 as a possible D gene (5 bases). Per germline, CDR1 LGHNT and CDR2 FRNRAP. The CDR3 has 12 amino acids. V lost 4 bases and J lost 7, with 10 bases in between. The CDR3 DNA reads as TGTGCTAGTGGTTCCCCGGGGGGTGAAGCTTTCTTT. This codes for CASGSPGGEAFF.

The chain carries TRBV4-2 and TRBJ1-1; 7 nucleotides align to TRBD1. The CDR3 consists of 18 residues. V shed 5 bases, J shed 1 base, and the junction held 16 bases outside the gene matches. CDR1 is LGHNA and CDR2 is YNFKEQ in the germline V gene. This CDR3 reads CASSWGQLKGDKNTEAFF. The CDR3, as DNA: TGTGCCAGCAGCTGGGGACAGTTAAAAGGGGATAAGAACACTGAAGCTTTCTTT.

The chain employs TRBV6-1 and TRBJ1-6, with 7 bases aligning to TRBD1. The CDR3 loop spans 16 amino acids. CDR1 MNHNS and CDR2 SASEGT come from the germline V gene. Germline trimming cut 3 bases from V and 7 bases from J; bases unmatched to any gene: 9. The CDR3 sequence: CASSDKTGSGNSPLHF. DNA of the CDR3: TGTGCCAGCAGTGACAAGACAGGGTCTGGGAATTCACCCCTCCACTTT.

The chain joins TRBV27 to TRBJ1-1; the D gene is possibly TRBD1 (5 bases). Germline V gene sequence: CDR1 MNHEY, CDR2 SMNVEV (reference sequence). V gave up 0 bases and J gave up 0 bases, with 11 bases separating them. The CDR3 covers 16 residues. CDR3 in DNA: TGTGCCAGCAGTTTATCCACGGGACTGATGAACACTGAAGCTTTCTTT. Translating it yields CASSLSTGLMNTEAFF.

The chain has TRBV7-9 and TRBJ2-3, with TRBD1 matching over 9 bases. Germline V lookup: CDR1 SEHNR, CDR2 FQNEAQ (reference sequence). The CDR3 spans 14 residues. The V segment lost 4 bases and the J segment 6 bases; nucleotides outside the gene matches: 5. CDR3 coding DNA: TGTGCCAGCAGCTCCGGGACAGGGTTTGATACGCAGTATTTT. Translation: CASSSGTGFDTQYF.

The chain recombines TRBV7-6 with TRBJ2-5, with 7 bases aligning to TRBD1. Germline V gene data show CDR1 as SGHVS and CDR2 as FNYEAQ. The ends lost 4 bases at V and 1 base at J; junction bases unmatched: 6. The CDR3 extends over 15 amino acids. CDR3 nucleotide sequence: TGTGCCAGCAGCTCCCCAGGGACAGCCCAAGAGACCCAGTACTTC. Residues: CASSSPGTAQETQYF.

The chain combines TRBV5-1 with TRBJ2-5; possible D gene TRBD1, 6 bases. CDR1 is SGHRS, CDR2 YFSETQ, per germline. V shed 0 bases and J shed 5 bases, with 11 bases lying between them. The CDR3 has 14 amino acids. For the CDR3, the DNA is TGCGCCAGCAGCTTGGAGGGGGAAGGCGAGACCCAGTACTTC. Encoded protein: CASSLEGEGETQYF.

Note on this clone: This sample includes further DNA sequences coding for the same CDR3. The gene calls are TRBV27 and TRBJ1-5; D remains ambiguous. This CDR3 has 13 amino acids. Looked up from germline, CDR1 is MNHEY and CDR2 is SMNVEV (reference sequence). Trimming took off 3 bases at V and 2 bases at J, with 5 bases between the two ends. The CDR3 sequence: CASSFRGNQPQHF. As DNA, the CDR3 is TGTGCCAGCAGTTTTCGAGGCAATCAGCCCCAGCATTTT.